The 27 T cell receptor beta chains below were found in one sample sequenced in a study of blood T cells in healthy people across ages. A J-beta primer mix and a sample-barcoded 5' primer were used in a second PCR of about 6 to 12 cycles. Each CDR3 protein is one row after TCRdb ran MiXCR on the 5' RACE reads. The sample lists fewer than 2,000,000 distinct CDR3 sequences, roughly 32% occurring once. The sample was blood. Receptors were obtained from a woman in her twenties or thirties in good health.

The V gene is TRBV28, the J gene TRBJ2-7; D is possibly TRBD2 (6 bases). The CDR3 contains 14 residues. Germline V gives CDR1 MDHEN, CDR2 SYDVKM. V lost 8 bases and J 0 bases, leaving 14 bases between the germline ends. The CDR3 region has the DNA TGTGCCAGCTACGGGACTTCGATCTCCTACGAGCAGTACTTC. As protein: CASYGTSISYEQYF. The variable domain in full, completed from reference TRBV28 and TRBJ2-7, reads DVKVTQSSRYLVKRTGEKVFLECVQDMDHENMFWYRQDPGLGLRLIYFSYDVKMKEKGDIPEGYSVSREKKERFSLILESASTNQTSMYLCASYGTSISYEQYFGPGTRLTVT.

The chain combines TRBV5-1 with TRBJ2-1, with D perhaps matching TRBD1 (5 bases). CDR3 size: 14 residues. The germline gives CDR1 SGHRS, CDR2 YFSETQ. The V end lost 4 bases, the J end lost 4 bases, and 12 bases lay between the germline ends. The CDR3 DNA follows: TGCGCCAGCAGCAAACCCCCAGGGTACAATGAGCAGTTCTTC. Protein: CASSKPPGYNEQFF.

The chain uses TRBV4-1 and TRBJ2-1; 7 bases are a match to TRBD2. The CDR3 runs to 14 residues. Trimming removed 0 bases from V and 15 bases from J; junction bases left unmatched: 11. Germline V gene lookup returns CDR1 MGHRA and CDR2 YSYEKL. DNA for the CDR3: TGCGCCAGCAGCCAAGACCGAGCGGGGACCGTCCCGTTCTTC. It encodes CASSQDRAGTVPFF.

This clonotype was recorded many times. The chain combines TRBV4-2 with TRBJ2-7, with D unclear. Germline V lookup: CDR1 LGHNA, CDR2 YNFKEQ. CDR3 length equals 15 residues. The ends were cut back, 0 bases at V and 2 bases at J, with 11 bases in the middle. DNA for the CDR3: TGTGCCAGCAGCCAAGACCAGACAACCCCCTACGAGCAGTACTTC. It translates to CASSQDQTTPYEQYF.

The V gene is TRBV15, the J gene TRBJ1-2; D may be TRBD1 (5 bases). CDR3 length equals 15 residues. Germline CDR1 and CDR2: LNHNV and YYDKDF (reference sequence). Trimming pared 0 bases from V and 6 bases from J, leaving 14 bases between. CDR3: CATSRDPTGNNGYTF. Here the CDR3 DNA reads TGTGCCACCAGCAGAGACCCCACAGGAAACAATGGCTACACCTTC. The full variable domain, with the rest looked up from reference TRBV15 and TRBJ1-2, is DAMVIQNPRYQVTQFGKPVTLSCSQTLNHNVMYWYQQKSSQAPKLLFHYYDKDFNNEADTPDNFQSRRPNTSFCFLDIRSPGLGDTAMYLCATSRDPTGNNGYTFGSGTRLTVV.

A remark on this clonotype: At one of its ends the junction is not consistent with the germline gene, which may arise from a read error. The V gene is TRBV5-1, the J gene TRBJ1-1; TRBD1 might be the D (5 bases). The CDR3 spans 15 residues. CDR1 is SGHRS, CDR2 YFSETQ, per germline. CDR3 sequence (DNA): TGCGCCAGCAACTTGAATCAGGGAGTGAACACTGAAGCTTTCTTT. Its translation is CASNLNQGVNTEAFF.

There are a few counts of this clonotype. V usage is TRBV6-1 and J usage is TRBJ2-5; 9 positions match TRBD1. Per germline, CDR1 MNHNS and CDR2 SASEGT. The CDR3 is 14 residues long. The J segment lost 2 bases and the V segment lost 6 bases, leaving 4 bases of the junction unmatched. CDR3 protein: CASRGQGTQETQYF. The CDR3 DNA reads TGTGCCAGCAGGGGACAGGGAACACAAGAGACCCAGTACTTC.

The V call is TRBV10-3, the J call TRBJ2-7; D ambiguous. This CDR3 is 14 amino acids long. The V gene's germline CDR1 is ENHRY and CDR2 SYGVKD. V gave up 4 bases and J gave up 0 bases, with 10 bases separating them. In nucleotides, the CDR3 is TGTGCCATCAGTGTGGGATCGAGCTCCTACGAGCAGTACTTC. Its protein product is CAISVGSSSYEQYF.

There are many counts of this clonotype. The rearrangement links TRBV13 to TRBJ1-2; D is perhaps TRBD1 (6 bases). The length of the CDR3 is 14 residues. V dropped 1 base and J dropped 7 bases, with 13 bases sitting between them. Germline CDR1 reads PRHDT; CDR2 reads FYEKMQ (reference sequence). The DNA for the CDR3 is TGTGCCAGCAGCTTAGATGGGGGCGCGGGTGGCTACACCTTC. Amino acid sequence: CASSLDGGAGGYTF.

V and J are TRBV29-1 and TRBJ1-2; 9 nucleotides match TRBD1. Germline CDR1 is SQVTM and CDR2 is ANQGSEA. The CDR3 has 13 amino acids. V trimming: 4 bases; J trimming: 7 bases; junction bases outside the gene matches: 7. The CDR3: CSVAPDRGFGYTF. DNA for the CDR3: TGCAGCGTTGCCCCGGACAGGGGTTTTGGCTACACCTTC.

This clonotype was counted a few times. J is TRBJ2-5 and V is TRBV20-1; TRBD2 aligns across 9 bases. J gave up 6 bases and V 1 base, and 6 bases lay outside the gene matches. This CDR3 spans 14 amino acids. Germline V gene sequence: CDR1 DFQATT, CDR2 SNEGSKA (reference sequence). The CDR3 DNA is TGCAGTGCTAGAGGGGGTCTAGCGGGGAAGACCCAGTACTTC. Protein: CSARGGLAGKTQYF.

The genes are TRBV20-1 and TRBJ2-3; possible D gene TRBD2, 6 bases. CDR1 and CDR2 (germline): DFQATT, SNEGSKA (reference sequence). V was shortened by 6 bases and J by 4 bases, with 17 bases between the two germline ends. The CDR3 runs to 14 residues. The DNA of the CDR3 is TGCAGTGCCCCCTTTAGCGGCGAGGCAGATACGCAGTATTTT. This encodes CSAPFSGEADTQYF.

This clonotype has only a few counts. V and J are TRBV4-1 and TRBJ2-1, with 10 positions matching TRBD2. In germline, CDR1 is MGHRA, CDR2 YSYEKL. Losses at the gene ends were 7 bases for V and 7 bases for J; bases not matched to a gene: 10. This CDR3 spans 15 amino acids. The CDR3, as DNA: TGCGCCAGCAACCCCGAGCGGGAGGGGGGGAATGAGCAGTTCTTC. It specifies CASNPEREGGNEQFF.

This clonotype was recorded at least ten times. The chain carries TRBV10-3 and TRBJ2-1, with D tentatively TRBD1 (6 bases). Germline assignment: CDR1 ENHRY and CDR2 SYGVKD. Trimming left V 6 bases short and J 9 bases short, with 27 bases between. This CDR3 is 17 amino acids long. CDR3 bases: TGTGCCATCAGAGCCGGGACCGGGGCCGAACTGGGGGCTGAGCAGTTCTTC. The encoded protein is CAIRAGTGAELGAEQFF.

The chain is built from TRBV2 and TRBJ2-7; D may be TRBD2 (5 bases). Trimming removed 4 bases at V and 8 bases at J, with 15 bases between. This CDR3 is built from 13 residues. Germline V gene lookup returns CDR1 SNHLY and CDR2 FYNNEI. The CDR3 nucleotides read TGTGCCAGCAGTGCTAGCCAAACCCTCCAGCAGTACTTC. Encoded protein: CASSASQTLQQYF.

The V call is TRBV2, the J call TRBJ1-6; 7 bases match TRBD1. The CDR3 sequence is 15 residues long. J gave up 9 bases and V 7 bases, and 12 bases lay outside the gene matches. The germline gives CDR1 SNHLY, CDR2 FYNNEI. The CDR3 protein is CASKKQGSGSSPLHF. The DNA of the CDR3 is TGTGCCAGCAAGAAACAGGGGTCGGGTAGTTCACCCCTCCACTTT.

The chain is built from TRBV3-1 and TRBJ2-7; D gene ambiguous. Between the trimmed V and J ends, which lost 1 base and 3 bases, there was a span of 10 bases. The CDR3 has 14 residues. Germline-derived CDR1 and CDR2 are LGHDT and YNNKEL (reference sequence). The CDR3 region is CASSQGSWGYEQYF. Here the CDR3 DNA reads TGTGCCAGCAGCCAAGGCTCTTGGGGCTACGAGCAGTACTTC.

This sequence joins TRBV6-4 and TRBJ1-2; D remains ambiguous. The CDR3 totals 13 residues. Germline V CDR1 and CDR2: MRHNA, SNTAGT. The V end was cut by 4 bases, the J end by 3 bases, with 9 bases between. Here the CDR3 reads CASSGPGDYGYTF. The CDR3 nucleotides are TGTGCCAGCAGTGGCCCGGGTGACTATGGCTACACCTTC.

This rearrangement joins TRBV6-5 to TRBJ2-7; weak D call: TRBD2 (6 bases). The CDR3 has 18 residues. Trimming removed 4 bases at V and 2 bases at J, with 24 bases between. CDR1 and CDR2 from the germline V gene are MNHEY and SVGAGI. CDR3 sequence reads: CASSFSHLGLPEPYEQYF. CDR3 DNA: TGTGCCAGCAGTTTTTCACACCTGGGACTCCCCGAACCCTACGAGCAGTACTTC.

This clonotype was detected a few times. J is TRBJ1-2 and V is TRBV20-1; 7 nucleotides match TRBD1. Trimming cost V 6 bases and J 4 bases; bases outside gene matches: 11. The CDR3 spans 14 residues. Germline V CDR1 and CDR2: DFQATT, SNEGSKA (reference sequence). The CDR3 here is CSAPTQGEGYGYTF. The CDR3 bases are TGCAGTGCACCTACTCAGGGGGAAGGCTATGGCTACACCTTC.

The rearrangement uses TRBV12-3 or TRBV12-4 and TRBJ2-3; 11 nucleotides match TRBD2. The CDR3 totals 14 residues. CDR3 DNA sequence: TGTACCACCAGGACTAGCGGGCGCAAAGATACGCAGTATTTT. Protein sequence: CTTRTSGRKDTQYF.

This clonotype was picked up a small number of times. The V gene is TRBV7-2, the J gene TRBJ1-1; 8 bases line up with TRBD1. Germline CDR1 reads SGHTA; CDR2 reads FQGNSA. CDR3 size: 18 residues. Trimming cost V 5 bases and J 4 bases; bases outside gene matches: 18. DNA for the CDR3: TGTGCCAGCAGCGCCGGGACAGGTAGAGACCGACCGAGCACTGAAGCTTTCTTT. It is translated as CASSAGTGRDRPSTEAFF.

V gene TRBV7-8 combines with J gene TRBJ2-3; 9 bases align to TRBD2. The CDR3 is 18 amino acids. Germline-derived CDR1 and CDR2 are SGHVS and FQNEAQ. With V trimmed by 9 bases and J by 6 bases, 22 bases remained unmatched. CDR3 sequence reads: CASLTRRSTAGGRDTQYF. CDR3 sequence (DNA): TGTGCCAGTTTGACGCGCAGATCTACAGCGGGGGGCCGGGATACGCAGTATTTT.

This clonotype was seen many times. CDR3 in DNA: TGCAGCGCGGGGATGCCGTTCTACGAGCAGTACTTC. Protein sequence: CSAGMPFYEQYF. The gene calls are TRBV29-1 and TRBJ2-7; a possible D gene is TRBD2 (5 bases). The CDR3 runs to 12 residues. The V gene lost 7 bases and the J gene lost 3 bases, with 13 bases spanning the gap. Looked up from germline, CDR1 is SQVTM and CDR2 is ANQGSEA.

The chain joins TRBV20-1 to TRBJ1-5; possibly TRBD1 for D (6 bases). The V gene lost 5 bases and the J gene lost 3 bases, with 17 bases spanning the gap. Germline CDR1 is DFQATT and CDR2 is SNEGSKA (reference sequence). The CDR3 consists of 15 residues. The CDR3 nucleotides are TGCAGTGCTCCCTCTACAGGGTACGACAATCAGCCCCAGCATTTT. This gives the protein CSAPSTGYDNQPQHF.

The chain has TRBV7-8 and TRBJ2-3; D is undetermined. Germline CDR1 reads SGHVS; CDR2 reads FQNEAQ. V shed 8 bases and J shed 6 bases, with 9 bases lying between them. There are 11 residues in the CDR3. CDR3 nucleotide sequence: TGTGCCAGCGGACGTTGGGATACGCAGTATTTT. This encodes CASGRWDTQYF. Variable domain in full (rest from reference TRBV7-8 and TRBJ2-3): GAGVSQSPRYKVAKRGQDVALRCDPISGHVSLFWYQQALGQGPEFLTYFQNEAQLDKSGLPSDRFFAERPEGSVSTLKIQRTQQEDSAVYLCASGRWDTQYFGPGTRLTVL.

The V gene is TRBV20-1, the J gene TRBJ1-2; tentative D call: TRBD1 (6 bases). V was shortened by 2 bases and J by 4 bases, with 14 bases between the two germline ends. The CDR3 has 14 amino acids. Germline V gives CDR1 DFQATT, CDR2 SNEGSKA (reference sequence). The CDR3 nucleotides read TGCAGTGCTAGAACCTACAAGGACAGCTATGGCTACACCTTC. As protein: CSARTYKDSYGYTF.